These 21 T cell receptor beta chains came from one sample sequenced in a study of blood T cell repertoires in COVID-19. The protocol was immunoSEQ multiplex PCR, while the TCRdb copy is restricted to in-frame clones and leaves out a portion. Of approximately 230,000 clones listed, about nine tenths are singletons. What was sequenced was PBMCs or T cells enriched from blood (not recorded which). The receptors derive from a woman aged 25 to 39 with acute COVID-19.

The chain combines TRBV10-3 with TRBJ1-6; 11 nucleotides match TRBD1. With V trimmed by 5 bases and J by 13 bases, 10 bases remained unmatched. Germline CDR1 and CDR2: ENHRY and SYGVKD. This CDR3 region has 15 residues. The CDR3 here is CAISSTGTGGLPLHF. CDR3 sequence (DNA): TGTGCCATCAGTTCAACCGGGACAGGGGGATTGCCCCTCCACTTT.

V and J are TRBV6-5 and TRBJ1-5; tentative D call: TRBD1 (5 bases). The CDR3 has 13 amino acids. Per germline, CDR1 MNHEY and CDR2 SVGAGI. V lost 6 bases and J lost 6, with 12 bases in between. This CDR3 is CASSGGFGQPQHF. In DNA, the CDR3 is TGTGCCAGCAGCGGGGGGTTCGGTCAGCCCCAGCATTTT.

The CDR3 region has the DNA TGTGCCATCAGCCCACAGGGGACAGATACGCAGTATTTT. It is translated as CAISPQGTDTQYF. The chain is built from TRBV10-3 and TRBJ2-3; 7 positions agree with TRBD1. The CDR3 contains 13 residues. The germline CDR1 and CDR2 sequences are ENHRY and SYGVKD. The ends lost 6 bases at V and 3 bases at J; junction bases unmatched: 3.

The rearrangement links TRBV2 to TRBJ2-1; D unclear. The germline V and J ends were trimmed by 5 bases and 5 bases, with 4 bases remaining between them. Looked up from germline, CDR1 is SNHLY and CDR2 is FYNNEI. The CDR3 is 11 amino acids. Written as DNA, the CDR3 is TGTGCCAGCAGTTTCAACAATGAGCAGTTCTTC. This gives the protein CASSFNNEQFF.

This clone has only one observation. This chain uses TRBV21-1 with TRBJ2-2; the table assigns TRBD1, which was not confirmed against the DNA. TRBV21-1 counts as a pseudogene. CDR3 length equals 16 residues. This chain's CDR3 is CASSVTGLRSTGELFF. The CDR3 coding sequence is TGTGCCAGCAGCGTGACAGGGCTTCGAAGCACCGGGGAGCTGTTTTTT.

This sequence joins TRBV10-3 and TRBJ2-7; TRBD2 aligns across 8 bases. With V trimmed by 7 bases and J by 0 bases, 8 bases remained unmatched. The CDR3 has 15 amino acids. Germline CDR1 and CDR2: ENHRY and SYGVKD. In DNA form, the CDR3 reads TGTGCCATCACTCCGAGCGGGGGCAGCTCCTACGAGCAGTACTTC. Protein product: CAITPSGGSSYEQYF.

The chain combines TRBV28 with TRBJ1-2; 9 bases map to TRBD1. The trim removed 5 bases at V and 5 bases at J, leaving 6 bases unmatched. The V gene's germline CDR1 is MDHEN and CDR2 SYDVKM. This CDR3 is built from 14 residues. DNA for the CDR3: TGTGCCAGCAGTCCAAATGACAGGGGGTATGGCTACACCTTC. Its protein product is CASSPNDRGYGYTF.

The V gene is TRBV18, the J gene TRBJ1-1; 8 nucleotides line up with TRBD1. Trimming cost V 5 bases and J 9 bases; bases outside gene matches: 11. The V gene's germline CDR1 is KGHSH and CDR2 LQKENI. The CDR3 extends over 14 amino acids. The CDR3 bases are TGTGCCAGCTCAGCCGACAGGGGACAGATAAAAGCTTTCTTT. This sequence encodes CASSADRGQIKAFF. The whole variable domain, remainder taken from reference TRBV18 and TRBJ1-1, is NAGVMQNPRHLVRRRGQEARLRCSPMKGHSHVYWYRQLPEEGLKFMVYLQKENIIDESGMPKERFSAEFPKEGPSILRIQQVVRGDSAAYFCASSADRGQIKAFFGQGTRLTVV.

The V call is TRBV19, the J call TRBJ1-6; possible D gene TRBD1, 5 bases. The CDR3 totals 15 residues. In germline, CDR1 is LNHDA, CDR2 SQIVND (reference sequence). V lost 5 bases to trimming and J lost 6 bases, with 14 bases between them. The CDR3 DNA follows: TGTGCCAGTAGTGAGGCAGGGAGGGGTAATTCACCCCTCCACTTT. Its translation is CASSEAGRGNSPLHF.

This chain uses TRBV28 with TRBJ1-1; 8 nucleotides agree with TRBD1. Germline V gene data show CDR1 as MDHEN and CDR2 as SYDVKM. The CDR3 runs 14 residues. J gave up 3 bases and V 6 bases, and 6 bases lay outside the gene matches. This CDR3 reads CASRLGQGYTEAFF. The DNA for the CDR3 is TGTGCCAGCAGGCTCGGACAGGGCTACACTGAAGCTTTCTTT.

Only a few counts were recorded for this clone. The chain joins TRBV7-2 to TRBJ2-1, with a weak D call TRBD2 (5 bases). The CDR3 sequence is 16 residues long. Germline V gene data show CDR1 as SGHTA and CDR2 as FQGNSA. The V end was cut by 6 bases, the J end by 0 bases, with 15 bases between. The CDR3 bases are TGTGCCAGCAGTCGGAAAGCGGAAAGCTCCTACAATGAGCAGTTCTTC. This codes for CASSRKAESSYNEQFF.

The chain is built from TRBV27 and TRBJ2-5, with no clear D. Germline V gene sequence: CDR1 MNHEY, CDR2 SMNVEV (reference sequence). Deletions cut 0 bases from V and 2 bases from J, with 7 bases between. The CDR3 length is 14 residues. The chain's CDR3 is CASSLSRLQETQYF. CDR3 nucleotides: TGTGCCAGCAGTTTATCTCGACTTCAAGAGACCCAGTACTTC.

DNA for the CDR3: TGTGCCAGCTATCGGACAGGGAGGAACACTGAAGCTTTCTTT. Its protein product is CASYRTGRNTEAFF. The rearrangement joins TRBV28 to TRBJ1-1; 8 positions match TRBD1. Germline V gene lookup returns CDR1 MDHEN and CDR2 SYDVKM. Losses at the gene ends were 8 bases for V and 1 base for J; bases not matched to a gene: 6. CDR3 length: 14 residues.

The rearrangement uses TRBV28 and TRBJ1-6; 10 positions agree with TRBD1. The length of the CDR3 is 14 residues. The ends lost 2 bases at V and 9 bases at J; junction bases unmatched: 1. Germline V lookup: CDR1 MDHEN, CDR2 SYDVKM. The CDR3: CASSLGTGASPLHF. Written as DNA, the CDR3 is TGTGCCAGCAGTTTAGGGACAGGGGCTTCACCCCTCCACTTT.

The chain is built from TRBV7-9 and TRBJ1-1; TRBD1 aligns across 7 bases. V lost 5 bases, J lost 10 bases, and 10 bases stayed unmatched. The CDR3 totals 13 residues. Germline-derived CDR1 and CDR2 are SEHNR and FQNEAQ (reference sequence). The CDR3 nucleotides read TGTGCCAGCAGCACAGGGGCGTCCGGGGGAGCTTTCTTT. Translated: CASSTGASGGAFF. The variable domain in full, completed from reference TRBV7-9 and TRBJ1-1, reads DTGVSQNPRHKITKRGQNVTFRCDPISEHNRLYWYRQTLGQGPEFLTYFQNEAQLEKSRLLSDRFSAERPKGSFSTLEIQRTEQGDSAMYLCASSTGASGGAFFGQGTRLTVV.

This sequence joins TRBV29-1 and TRBJ2-7; the match to TRBD2 covers 9 bases. The CDR3 sequence is 16 residues long. J was trimmed by 0 bases and V by 1 base; bases with no gene match: 7. CDR1 SQVTM and CDR2 ANQGSEA come from the germline V gene. The DNA of the CDR3 is TGCAGCGTTGAAGGACTAGCGGAGGGGAGCTCCTACGAGCAGTACTTC. It specifies CSVEGLAEGSSYEQYF.

The chain has TRBV6-5 and TRBJ2-5; TRBD1 is a possible D gene (5 bases). The ends were cut back, 6 bases at V and 2 bases at J, with 13 bases in the middle. Germline lookup yields CDR1 MNHEY and CDR2 SVGAGI. CDR3 length: 14 residues. Written as DNA, the CDR3 is TGTGCCAGCAGCGAGCAGGGATGGCAAGAGACCCAGTACTTC. Residues: CASSEQGWQETQYF.

The rearrangement uses TRBV11-2 and TRBJ2-7, with 11 nucleotides matching TRBD2. V lost 5 bases, J lost 4 bases, and 7 bases stayed unmatched. The length of the CDR3 is 15 residues. Germline CDR1 reads SGHAT; CDR2 reads FQNNGV. The chain's CDR3 is CASSLVSGREYEQYF. CDR3 in DNA: TGTGCCAGCAGCCTCGTTAGCGGGAGGGAATACGAGCAGTACTTC.

V is TRBV5-1 and J is TRBJ2-3, with D possibly being TRBD1 (7 bases). The CDR3 loop spans 17 amino acids. V was pared by 1 base and J by 2 bases, with 17 bases between. The germline CDR1 and CDR2 sequences are SGHRS and YFSETQ. CDR3 in DNA: TGCGCCAGCAGCTTGTCTGTAGGCAGGGGGGACACAGATACGCAGTATTTT. Translation: CASSLSVGRGDTDTQYF. Full variable domain (missing parts from reference TRBV5-1 and TRBJ2-3): KAGVTQTPRYLIKTRGQQVTLSCSPISGHRSVSWYQQTPGQGLQFLFEYFSETQRNKGNFPGRFSGRQFSNSRSEMNVSTLELGDSALYLCASSLSVGRGDTDTQYFGPGTRLTVL.

The chain has TRBV19 and TRBJ2-6; TRBD1 matches at 11 bases. V dropped 9 bases and J dropped 0; count of bases not matched to a gene: 4. The germline gives CDR1 LNHDA, CDR2 SQIVND (reference sequence). The CDR3 length is 16 residues. CDR3 sequence (DNA): TGTGCCAGCGCCGGGACAGGGGGCTCTGGGGCCAACGTCCTGACTTTC. The encoded protein is CASAGTGGSGANVLTF.

This chain connects TRBV6-2 or TRBV6-3 to TRBJ2-7, with D possibly matching TRBD2 (6 bases). The germline V and J ends were trimmed by 3 bases and 1 base, with 10 bases remaining between them. From germline, CDR1 is MNHEY and CDR2 SVGEGT. The CDR3 loop spans 14 amino acids. CDR3 sequence: CASSYVRGSYEQYF. The CDR3 region has the DNA TGTGCCAGCAGTTATGTTCGGGGGTCCTACGAGCAGTACTTC.